The 30 T cell receptor beta chains below come from one sample, sequenced in a study of blood T cell repertoires in COVID-19. Assay: immunoSEQ multiplex PCR; the TCRdb copy retains only in-frame clones and omits some. The sample contains under 450,000 clones, approximately 88% of which appear only once. Specimen: peripheral blood. The receptors stem from a woman aged 45-65 years with COVID-19, enrolled during active disease.

The chain uses TRBV28 and TRBJ2-7; 9 positions match TRBD1. This CDR3 has 14 residues. The junction had 7 bases not matched to a gene; V was cut back by 6 bases and J by 4 bases. The germline V gene encodes CDR1 MDHEN and CDR2 SYDVKM. Written as DNA, the CDR3 is TGTGCCAGCAGATCACAGGGGGCTGGTTACGAGCAGTACTTC. Its translation: CASRSQGAGYEQYF.

CDR3 loop: CASSELRGEAEKLFF. The CDR3 DNA reads TGTGCCAGCAGTGAACTACGGGGGGAGGCGGAAAAACTGTTTTTT. The chain uses TRBV2 and TRBJ1-4; possible D gene TRBD1, 5 bases. The CDR3 consists of 15 residues. The V and J ends lost 2 bases and 8 bases respectively, with 15 bases between them. CDR1 SNHLY and CDR2 FYNNEI come from the germline V gene.

The CDR3 DNA reads TGTGCCAGCAGCCCGGAGGGGGGGCAAGTTGATAATTCACCCCTCCACTTT. It translates to CASSPEGGQVDNSPLHF. The chain links TRBV9 to TRBJ1-6; possible D gene TRBD1, 6 bases. This CDR3 comprises 17 residues. The germline V gene has CDR1 SGDLS and CDR2 YYNGEE. V gave up 4 bases and J gave up 5 bases, with 19 bases separating them.

This chain uses TRBV24-1 with TRBJ2-3, with D hard to call. There are 15 residues in the CDR3. V was pared by 0 bases and J by 0 bases, with 6 bases between. Germline V CDR1 and CDR2: KGHDR, SFDVKD. CDR3 nucleotide sequence: TGTGCCACCAGTGATTTGAGGAGTAGCACAGATACGCAGTATTTT. It translates to CATSDLRSSTDTQYF.

V usage is TRBV5-1 and J usage is TRBJ1-3; D may be TRBD1 (5 bases). Trimming pared 0 bases from V and 4 bases from J, leaving 11 bases between. The CDR3 loop spans 15 amino acids. Germline V gives CDR1 SGHRS, CDR2 YFSETQ. The chain's CDR3 is CASSLEGFGGNTIYF. The CDR3 coding sequence is TGCGCCAGCAGCTTGGAGGGGTTTGGGGGAAACACCATATATTTT.

This clone came up once. The chain joins TRBV5-1 to TRBJ1-4; 9 positions match TRBD1. The junction had 10 bases not matched to a gene; V was cut back by 4 bases and J by 6 bases. The CDR3 contains 16 residues. CDR1 SGHRS and CDR2 YFSETQ come from the germline V gene. In DNA, the CDR3 is TGCGCCAGCAGCCCGGACCGGGGGACAGGGCATGAAAAACTGTTTTTT. Translated, it gives CASSPDRGTGHEKLFF.

The V call is TRBV27, the J call TRBJ2-1, with D perhaps matching TRBD2 (5 bases). The V end lost 0 bases, the J end lost 1 base, and 10 bases lay between the germline ends. Germline-derived CDR1 and CDR2 are MNHEY and SMNVEV (reference sequence). The CDR3 is made up of 16 amino acids. The CDR3: CASSLSYPGSYNEQFF. CDR3 nucleotide sequence: TGTGCCAGCAGTTTATCGTATCCGGGATCCTACAATGAGCAGTTCTTC.

The gene calls are TRBV19 and TRBJ2-6; possibly TRBD2 for D (5 bases). The CDR3 has 17 amino acids. With 5 bases removed from V and 2 bases from J, the gap between germline ends came to 16 bases. Per the germline V gene, CDR1 is LNHDA and CDR2 is SQIVND (reference sequence). DNA of the CDR3: TGTGCCAGTAGTGCCGTCGCGCAGGAGGCTGGGGCCAACGTCCTGACTTTC. Amino acid sequence: CASSAVAQEAGANVLTF.

V is TRBV7-9 and J is TRBJ2-3; TRBD2 might be the D (5 bases). Per the germline V gene, CDR1 is SEHNR and CDR2 is FQNEAQ (reference sequence). V dropped 5 bases and J dropped 1 base, with 10 bases sitting between them. This CDR3 has 14 residues. CDR3 bases: TGTGCCAGCAGCCCTAGCCGCGGCACAGATACGCAGTATTTT. Protein sequence: CASSPSRGTDTQYF.

The CDR3 DNA follows: TGTGCCAGCAGCTTAATCCGACGGCGGAGCTCTGGAAACACCATATATTTT. It specifies CASSLIRRRSSGNTIYF. This sequence joins TRBV11-2 and TRBJ1-3, with D hard to call. V was clipped by 2 bases and J by 0 bases, with 14 bases between them. The CDR3 sequence is 17 residues long. CDR1 SGHAT and CDR2 FQNNGV come from the germline V gene.

This chain uses TRBV7-8 with TRBJ1-3; D ambiguous. Germline V lookup: CDR1 SGHVS, CDR2 FQNEAQ. The CDR3 extends over 16 amino acids. Trimming cost V 1 base and J 2 bases, with 12 bases left between them. The CDR3 DNA follows: TGTGCCAGCAGCTTAGTTGGTCCTCCGGCTGGAAACACCATATATTTT. It encodes CASSLVGPPAGNTIYF. The whole variable domain, filled in from reference TRBV7-8 and TRBJ1-3, reads GAGVSQSPRYKVAKRGQDVALRCDPISGHVSLFWYQQALGQGPEFLTYFQNEAQLDKSGLPSDRFFAERPEGSVSTLKIQRTQQEDSAVYLCASSLVGPPAGNTIYFGEGSWLTVV.

V usage is TRBV9 and J usage is TRBJ2-3, with D maybe TRBD2 (6 bases). Germline assignment: CDR1 SGDLS and CDR2 YYNGEE. The CDR3 extends over 16 amino acids. The germline V and J ends were trimmed by 4 bases and 5 bases, with 20 bases remaining between them. The CDR3 DNA reads as TGTGCCAGCAGCCCGGGGGTTCGGGGGTATGGAGATACGCAGTATTTT. It is translated as CASSPGVRGYGDTQYF. The full variable domain, with the rest looked up from reference TRBV9 and TRBJ2-3, is DSGVTQTPKHLITATGQRVTLRCSPRSGDLSVYWYQQSLDQGLQFLIQYYNGEERAKGNILERFSAQQFPDLHSELNLSSLELGDSALYFCASSPGVRGYGDTQYFGPGTRLTVL.

This clone was recorded a few times. The chain is built from TRBV3-1 (or the pseudogene TRBV3-2) and TRBJ1-6; 7 bases agree with TRBD1. The CDR3 runs to 19 residues. Trimming cost V 4 bases and J 7 bases; bases outside gene matches: 19. Germline V CDR1 and CDR2: LGHDT, YNNKEL (reference sequence). The CDR3, as DNA: TGTGCCAGCAGCCCGCACTCCGAAGACAGGGCACTGGGGAATTCACCCCTCCACTTT. Amino acid sequence: CASSPHSEDRALGNSPLHF.

This sequence joins TRBV11-3 and TRBJ2-5, with TRBD2 as a possible D gene (6 bases). This CDR3 region has 13 residues. Germline values: CDR1 SGHNT, CDR2 YENEEA. The germline V and J ends were trimmed by 5 bases and 5 bases, with 12 bases remaining between them. The CDR3: CASSRAGRETQYF. In DNA form, the CDR3 reads TGTGCCAGCAGCAGGGCAGGGAGGGAGACCCAGTACTTC.

The genes are TRBV5-6 and TRBJ2-5, with D unresolved. The ends were cut back, 0 bases at V and 2 bases at J, with 8 bases in the middle. The CDR3 has 14 amino acids. Per the germline V gene, CDR1 is SGHDT and CDR2 is YYEEEE. DNA of the CDR3: TGTGCCAGCAGCTTGGCCGGCAGGCAAGAGACCCAGTACTTC. Residues: CASSLAGRQETQYF. Combining the CDR3 with reference TRBV5-6 and TRBJ2-5 gives the whole variable domain DAGVTQSPTHLIKTRGQQVTLRCSPKSGHDTVSWYQQALGQGPQFIFQYYEEEERQRGNFPDRFSGHQFPNYSSELNVNALLLGDSALYLCASSLAGRQETQYFGPGTRLLVL.

This clone was counted between two and nine times. The rearrangement uses TRBV5-6 and TRBJ1-2, with unresolved D. Germline CDR1 is SGHDT and CDR2 is YYEEEE. The CDR3 is 15 amino acids. V was pared by 4 bases and J by 0 bases, with 13 bases between. The chain's CDR3 is CASSPMAGTNYGYTF. The DNA of the CDR3 is TGTGCCAGCAGCCCCATGGCGGGCACTAACTATGGCTACACCTTC.

V and J are TRBV2 and TRBJ1-2; 8 positions agree with TRBD1. This CDR3 contains 11 residues. The trim removed 9 bases at V and 8 bases at J, leaving 5 bases unmatched. Germline V CDR1 and CDR2: SNHLY, FYNNEI. Written as DNA, the CDR3 is TGTGCCAGGAGACAGGGGAACGGCTACACCTTC. Translation: CARRQGNGYTF.

The CDR3 is CASSLRTGDEAFF. In DNA form, the CDR3 reads TGTGCCAGCAGTTTAAGGACAGGGGATGAAGCTTTCTTT. The rearrangement links TRBV27 to TRBJ1-1; 9 bases agree with TRBD1. Germline CDR1 reads MNHEY; CDR2 reads SMNVEV (reference sequence). Unmatched junction bases numbered 2, after V lost 2 bases and J lost 7 bases. The CDR3 consists of 13 residues.

The rearrangement joins TRBV5-4 to TRBJ1-2, with TRBD1 matching over 8 bases. The germline V gene has CDR1 SGHNT and CDR2 YYREEE (reference sequence). There are 15 residues in the CDR3. V was pared by 3 bases and J by 7 bases, with 11 bases of the junction left unmatched. For the CDR3, the DNA is TGTGCCAGCAGCTACGACAGGGGTGGACAGGGTGGCTACACCTTC. The encoded protein is CASSYDRGGQGGYTF.

The rearrangement joins TRBV3-1 (or the pseudogene TRBV3-2) to TRBJ1-1; tentatively, D is TRBD1 (6 bases). The V end lost 0 bases, the J end lost 1 base, and 9 bases lay between the germline ends. Germline CDR1 LGHDT, CDR2 YNNKEL (reference sequence). The CDR3 has 15 amino acids. DNA of the CDR3: TGTGCCAGCAGCCAAGATGGGGACACGAACACTGAAGCTTTCTTT. It encodes CASSQDGDTNTEAFF.

V is TRBV30 and J is TRBJ2-7; 7 bases line up with TRBD2. V dropped 0 bases and J dropped 10; count of bases not matched to a gene: 6. Germline V gene data show CDR1 as GTSNPN and CDR2 as SVGIG (reference sequence). The CDR3 covers 12 residues. DNA of the CDR3: TGTGCCTGGAGTGTCACGGGGGGTTCTCAGTACTTC. Its translation: CAWSVTGGSQYF.

Only a few counts were recorded for this clone. The chain carries TRBV2 and TRBJ1-2; a weak D match, TRBD1 (5 bases). The germline V gene has CDR1 SNHLY and CDR2 FYNNEI. The CDR3 is made up of 12 amino acids. The V gene lost 4 bases and the J gene lost 8 bases, with 11 bases spanning the gap. The CDR3 DNA reads TGTGCCAGCAGTGCCCAGGGTCTAGGCTACACCTTC. Protein sequence: CASSAQGLGYTF.

V is TRBV10-2 and J is TRBJ2-7, with D hard to call. CDR1 is WSHSY, CDR2 SAAADI, per germline. This CDR3 comprises 13 residues. V was clipped by 2 bases and J by 4 bases, with 9 bases between them. This chain's CDR3 is CASSEVPRYEQYF. In nucleotides, the CDR3 is TGCGCCAGCAGTGAGGTCCCTCGTTACGAGCAGTACTTC.

Comment on this clone: Other DNA sequences in the same sample also yield this CDR3. This chain connects TRBV29-1 to TRBJ1-1; the match to TRBD1 covers 7 bases. The germline V gene has CDR1 SQVTM and CDR2 ANQGSEA. CDR3 length equals 13 residues. J was trimmed by 3 bases and V by 6 bases; bases with no gene match: 7. Written as DNA, the CDR3 is TGCAGCGTCCGGACAGGAGGGGACACTGAAGCTTTCTTT. Amino acid sequence: CSVRTGGDTEAFF. Together with reference TRBV29-1 and TRBJ1-1, the CDR3 gives the full variable domain: SAVISQKPSRDICQRGTSLTIQCQVDSQVTMMFWYRQQPGQSLTLIATANQGSEATYESGFVIDKFPISRPNLTFSTLTVSNMSPEDSSIYLCSVRTGGDTEAFFGQGTRLTVV.

The chain recombines TRBV30 with TRBJ1-4; TRBD1 is a possible D gene (5 bases). The V and J ends lost 0 bases and 7 bases respectively, with 9 bases between them. The V gene's germline CDR1 is GTSNPN and CDR2 SVGIG (reference sequence). This CDR3 contains 13 residues. CDR3 residues: CAWSVLGGEKLFF. In DNA, the CDR3 is TGTGCCTGGAGTGTACTCGGGGGTGAAAAACTGTTTTTT.

The chain combines TRBV29-1 with TRBJ1-1; the D is unclear. Germline V gene sequence: CDR1 SQVTM, CDR2 ANQGSEA. V lost 7 bases and J 4 bases, leaving 13 bases between the germline ends. CDR3 size: 12 residues. The CDR3 DNA reads TGCAGCGCCTCTATTGAACCCACTGAAGCTTTCTTT. This translates into CSASIEPTEAFF.

The chain uses TRBV6-4 and TRBJ2-1; D is possibly TRBD2 (6 bases). V lost 6 bases, J lost 6 bases, and 18 bases lay in between. This CDR3 contains 15 residues. Germline lookup yields CDR1 MRHNA and CDR2 SNTAGT. Here the CDR3 reads CASSLSGTLVNEQFF. For the CDR3, the DNA is TGTGCCAGCAGCCTCTCCGGGACTTTAGTCAATGAGCAGTTCTTC.

V and J are TRBV4-2 and TRBJ2-3; D remains unclear. V lost 5 bases to trimming and J lost 4 bases, with 10 bases between them. The CDR3 sequence is 13 residues long. Germline V gene sequence: CDR1 LGHNA, CDR2 YNFKEQ. CDR3 in amino acids: CASSARHPDTQYF. CDR3 in DNA: TGTGCCAGCAGCGCCCGACATCCAGATACGCAGTATTTT.

The chain employs TRBV15 and TRBJ1-6, with D uncertain. This CDR3 contains 15 residues. V was trimmed by 0 bases and J by 7 bases, leaving 10 bases between them. From germline, CDR1 is LNHNV and CDR2 YYDKDF (reference sequence). The CDR3 sequence: CATSRDLTENSPLHF. Written as DNA, the CDR3 is TGTGCCACCAGCAGAGATCTTACAGAGAATTCACCCCTCCACTTT.

V is TRBV11-2 and J is TRBJ2-1; 7 bases match TRBD2. Germline V lookup: CDR1 SGHAT, CDR2 FQNNGV. This CDR3 has 13 residues. With 1 base clipped from V and 7 bases from J, the junction kept 1 base outside the gene matches. In nucleotides, the CDR3 is TGTGCCAGCAGCTTAGGCGGGAGTAATGAGCAGTTCTTC. Its translation: CASSLGGSNEQFF.